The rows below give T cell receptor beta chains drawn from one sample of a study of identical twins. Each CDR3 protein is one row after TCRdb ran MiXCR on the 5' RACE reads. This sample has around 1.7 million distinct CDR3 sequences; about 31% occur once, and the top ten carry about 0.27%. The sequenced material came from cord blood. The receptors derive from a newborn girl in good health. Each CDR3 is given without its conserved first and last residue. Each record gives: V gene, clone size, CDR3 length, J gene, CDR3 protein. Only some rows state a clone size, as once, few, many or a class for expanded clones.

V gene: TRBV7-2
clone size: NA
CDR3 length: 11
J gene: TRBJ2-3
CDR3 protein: ASSPETTDTQY

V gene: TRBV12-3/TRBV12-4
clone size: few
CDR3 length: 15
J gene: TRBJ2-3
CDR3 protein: ASRTGTGYPISDTQY

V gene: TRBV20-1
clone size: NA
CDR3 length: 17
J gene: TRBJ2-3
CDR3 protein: SATKPGWAVDGPTDTQY

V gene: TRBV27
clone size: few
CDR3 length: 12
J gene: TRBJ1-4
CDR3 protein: ASSFDRVSEKLF

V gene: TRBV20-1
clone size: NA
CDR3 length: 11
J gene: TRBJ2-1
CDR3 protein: SVKGHSYNEQF

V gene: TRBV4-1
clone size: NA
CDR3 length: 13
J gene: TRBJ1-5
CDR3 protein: ASSQGTQFNQPQH

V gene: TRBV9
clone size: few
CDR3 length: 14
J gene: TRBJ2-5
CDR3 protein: ASSVDASSPEETQY

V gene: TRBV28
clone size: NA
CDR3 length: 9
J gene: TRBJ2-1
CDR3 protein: ASRLGSEQF

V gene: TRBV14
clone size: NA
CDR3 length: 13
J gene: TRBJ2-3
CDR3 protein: ASSLGRTITDTQY

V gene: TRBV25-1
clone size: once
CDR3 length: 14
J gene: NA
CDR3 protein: ASSEYVRTGRYEQY

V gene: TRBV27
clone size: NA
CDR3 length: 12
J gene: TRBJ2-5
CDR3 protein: ASRWDRLSETQY

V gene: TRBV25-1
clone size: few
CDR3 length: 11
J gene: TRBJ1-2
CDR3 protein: ASSERDVYGYT

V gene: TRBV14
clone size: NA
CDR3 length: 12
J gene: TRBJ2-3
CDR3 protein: ASAEYPSTDTQY

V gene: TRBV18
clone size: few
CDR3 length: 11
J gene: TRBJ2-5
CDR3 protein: ASSPYGQETQY

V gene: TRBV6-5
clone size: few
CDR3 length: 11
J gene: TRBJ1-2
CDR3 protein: ASSWGGHYGYT

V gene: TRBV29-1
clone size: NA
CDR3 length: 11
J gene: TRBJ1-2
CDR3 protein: SAPDRGDYGYT

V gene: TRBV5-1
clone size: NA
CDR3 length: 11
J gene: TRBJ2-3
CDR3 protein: ASEGAIADTQY

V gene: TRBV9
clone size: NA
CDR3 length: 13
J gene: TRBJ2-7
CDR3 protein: ASSVPGTSSYEQY

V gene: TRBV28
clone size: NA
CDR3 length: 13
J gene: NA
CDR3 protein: ASSLIAKAIYEQY

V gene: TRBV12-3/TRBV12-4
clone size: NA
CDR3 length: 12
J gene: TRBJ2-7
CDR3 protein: ASSSQGGGNEQY

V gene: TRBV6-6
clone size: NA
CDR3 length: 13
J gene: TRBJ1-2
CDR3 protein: ASSYPRDGNYGYT

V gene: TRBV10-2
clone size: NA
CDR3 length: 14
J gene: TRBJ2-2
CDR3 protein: ASSEALAGKAGELF

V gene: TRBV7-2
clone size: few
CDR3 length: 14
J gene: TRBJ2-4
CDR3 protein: ASSFTSGRAGNIQY

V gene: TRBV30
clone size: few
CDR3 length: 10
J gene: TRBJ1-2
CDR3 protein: AARRTNYGYT

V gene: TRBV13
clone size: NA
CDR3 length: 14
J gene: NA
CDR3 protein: ASSFVAGSSYNEQY

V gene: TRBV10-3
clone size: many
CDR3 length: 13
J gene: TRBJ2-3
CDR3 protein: AISESPDSTDTQY

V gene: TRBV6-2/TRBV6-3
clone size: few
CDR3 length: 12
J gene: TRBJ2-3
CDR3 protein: ASSYPQPTDTQY

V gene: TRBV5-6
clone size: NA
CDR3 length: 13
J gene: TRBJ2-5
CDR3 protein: ASSFIVGLGETQY

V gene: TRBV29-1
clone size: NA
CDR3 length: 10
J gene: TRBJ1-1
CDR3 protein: SVTGTSTEAF

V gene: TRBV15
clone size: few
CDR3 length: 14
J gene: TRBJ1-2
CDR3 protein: ATSRDRGGLPYGYT

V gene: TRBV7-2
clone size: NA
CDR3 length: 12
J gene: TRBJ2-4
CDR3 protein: ASALSVKYNEQY

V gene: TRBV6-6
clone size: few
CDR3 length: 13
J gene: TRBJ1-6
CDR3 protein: ASSYSGRGGSPLH

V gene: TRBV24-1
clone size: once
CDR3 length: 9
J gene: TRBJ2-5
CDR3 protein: ARDPQETQY

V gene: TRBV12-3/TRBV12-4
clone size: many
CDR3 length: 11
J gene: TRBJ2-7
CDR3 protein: ASSFQVAAEQY

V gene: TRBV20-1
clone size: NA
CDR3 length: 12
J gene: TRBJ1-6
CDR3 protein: SASQALKNSPLH

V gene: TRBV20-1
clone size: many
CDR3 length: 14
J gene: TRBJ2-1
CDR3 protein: SARDLRLASYNEQF

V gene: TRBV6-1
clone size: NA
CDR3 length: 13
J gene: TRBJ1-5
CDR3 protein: ASSVLGGGNQPQH

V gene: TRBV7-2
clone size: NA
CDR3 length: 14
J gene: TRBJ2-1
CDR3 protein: ASSSTTGLASNEQF

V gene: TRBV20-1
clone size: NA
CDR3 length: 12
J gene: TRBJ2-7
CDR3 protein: SAPGTSGRNEQY

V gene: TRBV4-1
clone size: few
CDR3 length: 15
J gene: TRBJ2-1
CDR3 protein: ASSQAPLAGGRNEQF

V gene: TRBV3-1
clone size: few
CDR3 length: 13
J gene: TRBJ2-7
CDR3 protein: ASSQVPKYSYEQY

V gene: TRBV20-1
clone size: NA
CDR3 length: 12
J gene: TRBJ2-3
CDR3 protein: SARPWQGTDTQY

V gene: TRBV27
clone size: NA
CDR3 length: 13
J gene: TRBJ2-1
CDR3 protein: ASSSHSGSSDEQF